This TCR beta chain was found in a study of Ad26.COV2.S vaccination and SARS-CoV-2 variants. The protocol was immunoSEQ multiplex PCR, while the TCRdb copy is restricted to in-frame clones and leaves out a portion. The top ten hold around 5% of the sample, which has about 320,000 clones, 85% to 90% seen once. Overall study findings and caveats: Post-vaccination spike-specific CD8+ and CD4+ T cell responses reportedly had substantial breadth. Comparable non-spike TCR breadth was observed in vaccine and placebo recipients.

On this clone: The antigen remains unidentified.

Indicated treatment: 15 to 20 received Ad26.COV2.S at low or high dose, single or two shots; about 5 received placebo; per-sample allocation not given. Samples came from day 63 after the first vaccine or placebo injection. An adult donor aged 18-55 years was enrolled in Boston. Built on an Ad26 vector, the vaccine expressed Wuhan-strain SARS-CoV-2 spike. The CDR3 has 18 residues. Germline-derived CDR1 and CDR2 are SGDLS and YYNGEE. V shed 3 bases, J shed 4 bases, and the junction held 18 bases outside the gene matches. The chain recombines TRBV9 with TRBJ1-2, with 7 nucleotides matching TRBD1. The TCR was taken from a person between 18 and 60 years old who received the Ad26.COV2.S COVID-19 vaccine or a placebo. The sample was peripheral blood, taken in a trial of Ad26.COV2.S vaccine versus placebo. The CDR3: CASSERGMPGDSAYGYTF. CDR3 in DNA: TGTGCCAGCAGCGAGCGGGGGATGCCGGGGGACAGTGCCTATGGCTACACCTTC.